These 31 T cell receptor beta chains were all obtained from the same sample, sequenced in a study of HIV-infected patients and healthy controls. The repertoire came from unfractionated whole blood and reflected all unsorted peripheral T cells. Alpha and beta constant-region primers primed reverse transcription of about 500 ng RNA. Separate chain-specific third strand synthesis with multiplexing indices produced the alpha and beta libraries. From the 5' RACE reads, TCRdb called clonotypes with MiXCR, one entry per CDR3 protein. This sample has about 16,000 distinct CDR3 sequences, with under 10% found just once. The specimen was blood. All receptors come from an adult in good health.

This clonotype was seen many times. The chain carries TRBV18 and TRBJ2-4, with D perhaps matching TRBD1 (6 bases). Germline loops: CDR1 KGHSH, CDR2 LQKENI. The V gene lost 2 bases and the J gene lost 0 bases, with 8 bases spanning the gap. This CDR3 has 15 residues. This chain's CDR3 is CASSPIQGAKNIQYF. CDR3 nucleotides: TGTGCCAGCTCACCAATACAGGGAGCCAAAAACATTCAGTACTTC.

By share of the sample, this clonotype is medium-sized. V usage is TRBV7-9 and J usage is TRBJ2-3; maybe TRBD2 (6 bases). From germline, CDR1 is SEHNR and CDR2 FQNEAQ (reference sequence). V lost 2 bases to trimming and J lost 5 bases, with 14 bases between them. CDR3 length equals 15 residues. This chain's CDR3 is CASSLWSGVLDTQYF. For the CDR3, the DNA is TGTGCCAGCAGCTTATGGTCGGGAGTCCTAGATACGCAGTATTTT.

This clonotype has at least ten counts. The chain links TRBV18 to TRBJ2-1; the match to TRBD1 covers 7 bases. The CDR3 contains 15 residues. The J segment lost 2 bases and the V segment lost 3 bases, leaving 4 bases of the junction unmatched. In germline, CDR1 is KGHSH, CDR2 LQKENI. In nucleotides, the CDR3 is TGTGCCAGCTCACCGCCGGGACAGACCTACAATGAGCAGTTCTTC. This encodes CASSPPGQTYNEQFF.

This clonotype was observed a few times. The chain joins TRBV25-1 to TRBJ2-5, with D maybe TRBD1 (6 bases). The CDR3 contains 13 residues. Germline V CDR1 and CDR2: MGHDK, SYGVNS. V was trimmed by 7 bases and J by 5 bases, leaving 14 bases between them. The CDR3 sequence: CASTRGVGETQYF. DNA of the CDR3: TGTGCCAGCACCAGGGGAGTAGGGGAGACCCAGTACTTC.

In its sample, this clonotype was seen many times. V is TRBV27 and J is TRBJ1-2; a possible D gene is TRBD1 (5 bases). In germline, CDR1 is MNHEY, CDR2 SMNVEV (reference sequence). Trimming removed 2 bases at V and 4 bases at J, with 14 bases between. The CDR3 extends over 15 amino acids. CDR3 coding DNA: TGTGCCAGCAGTTTACGGGGGGGTAGCGGCTATGGCTACACCTTC. This gives the protein CASSLRGGSGYGYTF.

This clonotype was detected a few times. The rearrangement uses TRBV29-1 and TRBJ1-2; D unresolved. The CDR3 is made up of 12 amino acids. Germline V gives CDR1 SQVTM, CDR2 ANQGSEA. V lost 4 bases and J 10 bases, leaving 16 bases between the germline ends. The CDR3 sequence: CSVVSDSRDYTF. CDR3 nucleotide sequence: TGCAGCGTTGTATCCGACTCGCGAGACTACACCTTC.

In its sample, this clonotype ranks as medium-sized. The chain is built from TRBV24-1 and TRBJ2-2, with D uncertain. The CDR3 loop spans 14 amino acids. Germline-derived CDR1 and CDR2 are KGHDR and SFDVKD. Trimming removed 2 bases at V and 5 bases at J, with 8 bases between. The CDR3 protein is CATSDSRETGELFF. DNA for the CDR3: TGTGCCACCAGTGATTCTAGGGAAACCGGGGAGCTGTTTTTT.

The rearrangement links TRBV7-8 to TRBJ2-5, with D unclear. V gave up 1 base and J gave up 0 bases, with 3 bases separating them. This CDR3 is 13 amino acids long. Looked up from germline, CDR1 is SGHVS and CDR2 is FQNEAQ. This CDR3 is CASSLGYQETQYF. In DNA form, the CDR3 reads TGTGCCAGCAGCTTAGGGTACCAAGAGACCCAGTACTTC.

This clonotype occurred many times. V usage is TRBV7-9 and J usage is TRBJ1-3; D is possibly TRBD1 (6 bases). Germline assignment: CDR1 SEHNR and CDR2 FQNEAQ (reference sequence). The CDR3 has 15 residues. Between the trimmed V and J ends, which lost 4 bases and 0 bases, there was a span of 10 bases. In nucleotides, the CDR3 is TGTGCCAGCAGCTCACAGGGTTCCTCTGGAAACACCATATATTTT. Translating it yields CASSSQGSSGNTIYF.

This clonotype is labeled medium-sized. The chain combines TRBV3-1 with TRBJ2-5, with TRBD1 matching over 7 bases. Germline V CDR1 and CDR2: LGHDT, YNNKEL (reference sequence). V gave up 4 bases and J gave up 2 bases; unmatched junction bases: 4. The CDR3 consists of 14 residues. The chain's CDR3 is CASSLGTDQETQYF. The DNA of the CDR3 is TGTGCCAGCAGCCTAGGGACAGATCAAGAGACCCAGTACTTC.

This clonotype was detected ten times or more. Because the CDR3 is missing its conserved closing phenylalanine or tryptophan, this is likely a read error. Because the CDR3's place on the DNA is in doubt, the DNA is left out and the CDR3 is given as listed by TCRdb. J is TRBJ2-1 and V is TRBV2; the D call in the table, TRBD2, was not verified against the DNA. The CDR3 numbers 11 amino acids, ends counted. The germline V gene encodes CDR1 SNHLY and CDR2 FYNNEI. The chain's CDR3 is CASRRTTSSFL.

This clonotype was detected ten times or more. This chain uses TRBV5-5 with TRBJ2-3; 7 positions agree with TRBD2. The V segment lost 0 bases and the J segment 0 bases; nucleotides outside the gene matches: 4. The CDR3 consists of 16 residues. Germline CDR1 SGHKS, CDR2 YYEKEE (reference sequence). This chain's CDR3 is CASSLERGRSTDTQYF. For the CDR3, the DNA is TGTGCCAGCAGCTTGGAACGCGGGAGAAGCACAGATACGCAGTATTTT.

The gene calls are TRBV5-1 and TRBJ1-2; D ambiguous. V lost 0 bases and J lost 3, with 12 bases in between. Per germline, CDR1 SGHRS and CDR2 YFSETQ. The CDR3 loop spans 15 amino acids. This CDR3 is CASSLAATSYYGYTF. CDR3 sequence (DNA): TGCGCCAGCAGCTTGGCGGCGACGTCCTACTATGGCTACACCTTC.

This clonotype was detected many times. The CDR3 DNA sequence: TGTGCCAGCAGCCCAGGACTGGGGACAGATACGCAGTATTTT. It codes for CASSPGLGTDTQYF. This rearrangement joins TRBV5-4 to TRBJ2-3, with a possible D match to TRBD2 (5 bases). Germline assignment: CDR1 SGHNT and CDR2 YYREEE (reference sequence). V lost 4 bases, J lost 3 bases, and 12 bases lay in between. CDR3 length equals 14 residues.

Turning to this clonotype: One junction end does not reproduce the germline sequence, and a read error may be involved. The chain joins TRBV11-2 to TRBJ2-1, with 7 bases aligning to TRBD2. CDR3 size: 15 residues. The germline gives CDR1 SGHAT, CDR2 FQNNGV. Here the CDR3 DNA reads TGTGCCAGCAGCTCCGGACTAGACTCCAACAATGAGCAGTTCTTC. It yields the protein CASSSGLDSNNEQFF.

The table lists this clonotype with many counts. The chain carries TRBV5-1 and TRBJ2-7; a possible D gene is TRBD1 (7 bases). Germline lookup yields CDR1 SGHRS and CDR2 YFSETQ. Trimming removed 1 base at V and 2 bases at J, with 13 bases between. The CDR3 is made up of 15 amino acids. This chain's CDR3 is CASSLMPGGTYEQYV. The CDR3 DNA reads as TGCGCCAGCAGCTTGATGCCAGGGGGGACCTACGAGCAGTACGTC.

This clonotype was detected a few times. The chain couples TRBV29-1 to TRBJ1-4; D not certain. This CDR3 has 14 amino acids. Per germline, CDR1 SQVTM and CDR2 ANQGSEA. The germline V and J ends were trimmed by 3 bases and 8 bases, with 16 bases remaining between them. CDR3 in amino acids: CSVEWSLGGEKLFF. DNA for the CDR3: TGCAGCGTTGAGTGGTCGTTGGGCGGCGAAAAACTGTTTTTT.

This clonotype counts as medium-sized. This chain connects TRBV6-2 or TRBV6-3 to TRBJ2-2; the match to TRBD2 covers 10 bases. V lost 7 bases and J lost 5; bases outside the gene matches: 10. From germline, CDR1 is MNHEY and CDR2 SVGEGT. The CDR3 spans 16 residues. CDR3 DNA: TGTGCCAGCACCCTGATTACTAGCGGGAAGACCGGGGAGCTGTTTTTT. Its protein product is CASTLITSGKTGELFF.

This clonotype was observed once. The chain combines TRBV27 with TRBJ1-4; 8 nucleotides line up with TRBD1. Germline lookup yields CDR1 MNHEY and CDR2 SMNVEV (reference sequence). The CDR3 is 14 residues long. V was clipped by 5 bases and J by 5 bases; unmatched bases: 4. CDR3: CASSRDRSNEKLFF. The CDR3 coding sequence is TGTGCCAGCAGTAGGGACAGGTCAAATGAAAAACTGTTTTTT.

J is TRBJ2-7 and V is TRBV5-1, with 8 positions matching TRBD2. Germline V gives CDR1 SGHRS, CDR2 YFSETQ. The CDR3 is 14 residues long. Trimming took 3 bases from V and 3 from J; bases not matched to a gene: 5. This CDR3 is CASSWPSGYYEQYV. Here the CDR3 DNA reads TGCGCCAGCAGCTGGCCTAGCGGGTACTACGAGCAGTACGTC.

The J gene is TRBJ2-5, the V gene TRBV6-5; 7 bases match TRBD1. V shed 8 bases and J 1 base; nucleotides not matched to a gene: 1. The CDR3 is 12 amino acids. Germline V gene sequence: CDR1 MNHEY, CDR2 SVGAGI. CDR3 loop: CASGDSQETQYF. CDR3 nucleotides: TGTGCCAGCGGGGACAGCCAAGAGACCCAGTACTTC.

This clonotype has ten or more counts. This rearrangement joins TRBV5-1 to TRBJ1-1; the D gene is possibly TRBD1 (5 bases). This CDR3 is 12 amino acids long. Germline CDR1 and CDR2: SGHRS and YFSETQ. Trimming removed 8 bases at V and 3 bases at J, with 11 bases between. CDR3 residues: CASTKGDTEAFF. Here the CDR3 DNA reads TGCGCCAGTACTAAAGGGGACACTGAAGCTTTCTTT.

Turning to this clonotype: A much larger clone is a single base away; this may be a read error. V gene TRBV20-1 combines with J gene TRBJ1-1; D is unclear. The CDR3 length is 11 residues. The V gene lost 1 base and the J gene lost 7 bases, with 7 bases spanning the gap. Germline assignment: CDR1 DFQATT and CDR2 SNEGSKA (reference sequence). CDR3 DNA: TGCAGTGCTAGAGGCGAATATGAAGCTTTCTTT. Protein sequence: CSARGEYEAFF.

This clonotype is judged medium-sized. The rearrangement links TRBV29-1 to TRBJ1-5; TRBD1 aligns across 7 bases. Germline V lookup: CDR1 SQVTM, CDR2 ANQGSEA. V was pared by 4 bases and J by 5 bases, with 5 bases of the junction left unmatched. The CDR3 is 13 residues long. The CDR3 sequence is CSVGQGSDQPQHF. CDR3 bases: TGCAGCGTTGGACAGGGTTCGGATCAGCCCCAGCATTTT.

This clonotype showed up many times. The V gene is TRBV5-1, the J gene TRBJ1-3, with D maybe TRBD1 (5 bases). V lost 1 base to trimming and J lost 0 bases, with 11 bases between them. The CDR3 contains 16 residues. Germline assignment: CDR1 SGHRS and CDR2 YFSETQ. The CDR3, as DNA: TGCGCCAGCAGCTTGACAGGCTTCAACTCTGGAAACACCATATATTTT. Protein sequence: CASSLTGFNSGNTIYF.

This chain connects TRBV2 to TRBJ2-5, with D possibly TRBD2 on 6 matching bases. Trimming pared 7 bases from V and 4 bases from J, leaving 19 bases between. CDR1 and CDR2 from the germline V gene are SNHLY and FYNNEI. There are 15 residues in the CDR3. CDR3 in DNA: TGTGCCAGCAACCTACTAGCCCCAACGGCAGAGACCCAGTACTTC. Translation: CASNLLAPTAETQYF.

This clonotype came up a few times. This chain links TRBV6-5 with TRBJ2-1; 9 positions agree with TRBD2. Per germline, CDR1 MNHEY and CDR2 SVGAGI. Unmatched junction bases numbered 6, after V lost 6 bases and J lost 6 bases. The CDR3 is 14 amino acids. The CDR3 bases are TGTGCCAGCAGAGCGGGACTAGCAGGCAATGAGCAGTTCTTC. Translated: CASRAGLAGNEQFF.

This clonotype was counted ten times or more. The V gene is TRBV5-4, the J gene TRBJ2-3; 7 nucleotides align to TRBD2. V was pared by 4 bases and J by 5 bases, with 7 bases of the junction left unmatched. The CDR3 spans 14 residues. In germline, CDR1 is SGHNT, CDR2 YYREEE (reference sequence). The DNA of the CDR3 is TGTGCCAGCAGCCTCCGACTAGCCCGAGATACGCAGTATTTT. This gives the protein CASSLRLARDTQYF.

The V call is TRBV7-3, the J call TRBJ2-1; perhaps D is TRBD1 or TRBD2 (5 bases each). The germline V gene encodes CDR1 SGHTA and CDR2 FQGTGA. The CDR3 loop spans 13 amino acids. The ends were cut back, 0 bases at V and 11 bases at J, with 11 bases in the middle. The CDR3 protein is CASSLTVGAQQFF. CDR3 DNA sequence: TGTGCCAGCAGCTTAACGGTCGGGGCCCAGCAGTTCTTC.

The rearrangement uses TRBV12-3 or TRBV12-4 and TRBJ2-4; TRBD2 aligns across 12 bases. The CDR3 runs to 18 residues. Unmatched junction bases numbered 9, after V lost 6 bases and J lost 0 bases. The CDR3 region is CASRDRLAGVLAKNIQYF. DNA of the CDR3: TGTGCCAGCAGGGACCGACTAGCGGGAGTTCTAGCCAAAAACATTCAGTACTTC.

Within the sample, this clonotype is medium-sized (0.01 to 0.1%). The chain combines TRBV20-1 with TRBJ2-3; TRBD2 matches at 13 bases. CDR1 is DFQATT and CDR2 is SNEGSKA in the germline V gene (reference sequence). V lost 5 bases, J lost 4 bases, and 6 bases stayed unmatched. The CDR3 sequence is 15 residues long. The CDR3 nucleotides read TGCAGTGCTGTTACGGGACTAGCGGGATCAGATACGCAGTATTTT. It is translated as CSAVTGLAGSDTQYF.